The 2 T cell receptor beta chains given below trace back to one sample, sequenced in a study of cytomegalovirus exposure and HLA in healthy donors. PCR amplification relied on 60 Vbeta primers (plus 13 Jbeta primers). Clones were sequenced by immunoSEQ multiplex PCR, and TCRdb holds only the in-frame ones, with some missing. The table shows about 210,000 clones, with over 65% occurring only once. The sequenced material came from PBMCs. The source of these receptors is a man aged 40-49 years in good health and CMV-seropositive.

The chain has TRBV29-1 and TRBJ2-1, with TRBD2 identical over 14 bases. Germline V gives CDR1 SQVTM, CDR2 ANQGSEA. The CDR3 has 16 residues. Unmatched junction bases numbered 6, after V lost 4 bases and J lost 4 bases. CDR3 in DNA: TGCAGCGTTGGTCAGGGACTAGCGGGAGAGTACAATGAGCAGTTCTTC. It yields the protein CSVGQGLAGEYNEQFF.

V gene TRBV7-3 combines with J gene TRBJ2-7; D is uncertain. The V gene's germline CDR1 is SGHTA and CDR2 FQGTGA. CDR3 length: 13 residues. V shed 0 bases and J shed 4 bases, with 7 bases lying between them. The CDR3 loop reads CASSLTGQYEQYF. The CDR3 DNA sequence: TGTGCCAGCAGCTTAACTGGGCAGTACGAGCAGTACTTC.